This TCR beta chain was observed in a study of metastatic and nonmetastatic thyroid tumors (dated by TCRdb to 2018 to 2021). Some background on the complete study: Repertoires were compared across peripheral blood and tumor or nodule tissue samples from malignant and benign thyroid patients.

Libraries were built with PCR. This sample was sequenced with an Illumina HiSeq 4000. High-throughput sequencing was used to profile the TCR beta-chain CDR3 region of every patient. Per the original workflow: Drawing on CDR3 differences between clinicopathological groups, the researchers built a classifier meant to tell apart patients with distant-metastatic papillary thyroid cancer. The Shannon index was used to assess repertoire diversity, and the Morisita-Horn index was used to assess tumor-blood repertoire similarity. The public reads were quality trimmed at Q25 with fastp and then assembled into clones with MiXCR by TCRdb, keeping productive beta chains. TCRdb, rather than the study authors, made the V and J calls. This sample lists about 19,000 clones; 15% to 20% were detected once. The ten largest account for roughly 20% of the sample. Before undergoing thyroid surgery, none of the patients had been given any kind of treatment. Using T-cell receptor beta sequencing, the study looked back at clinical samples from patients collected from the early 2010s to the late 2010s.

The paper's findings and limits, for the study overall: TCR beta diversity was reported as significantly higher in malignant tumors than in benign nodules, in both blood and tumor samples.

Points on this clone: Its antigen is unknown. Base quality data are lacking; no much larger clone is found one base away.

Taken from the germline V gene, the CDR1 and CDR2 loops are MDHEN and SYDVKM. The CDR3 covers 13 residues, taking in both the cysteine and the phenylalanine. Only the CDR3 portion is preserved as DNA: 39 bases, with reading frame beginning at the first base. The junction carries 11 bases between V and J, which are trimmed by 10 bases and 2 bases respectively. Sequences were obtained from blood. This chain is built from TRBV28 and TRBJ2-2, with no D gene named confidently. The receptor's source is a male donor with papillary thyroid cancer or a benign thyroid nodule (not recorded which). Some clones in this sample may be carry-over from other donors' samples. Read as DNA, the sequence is TGTGCCACGACGATAACAAACACCGGGGAGCTGTTTTTT. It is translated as CATTITNTGELFF.